This T cell receptor (beta chain) originates from a study of shared clonotypes between healthy human individuals. Background on the study: Per-donor plates numbered three CD4 naive, three CD4 memory, two CD8 naive and one CD8 memory.

This clone occurred many times. Using immunoSEQ multiplex PCR, the repertoire was profiled, and TCRdb retains in-frame clones only, with some absent. The table has 950,000 to 1,100,000 clones, around three quarters seen once; the top ten hold around 0.61%. The CDR3 spans 13 residues. V was clipped by 0 bases and J by 0 bases, with 3 bases between them. CDR1 is SGHTS and CDR2 is YDEGEE in the germline V gene. Sequenced sample: memory CD4+ T cells from PBMCs. The subset denotes: CD45RA-negative fraction. This TCR was sampled from a man younger than 30 in good health. Some clones in this sample may be carry-over from other donors' samples. This chain joins TRBV5-8 and TRBJ1-1; D is unclear. The CDR3: CASSLALNTEAFF. CDR3 bases: TGTGCCAGCAGCTTGGCGCTGAACACTGAAGCTTTCTTT. The full variable domain, with the rest looked up from reference TRBV5-8 and TRBJ1-1, is EAGVTQSPTHLIKTRGQQATLRCSPISGHTSVYWYQQALGLGLQFLLWYDEGEERNRGNFPPRFSGRQFPNYSSELNVNALELEDSALYLCASSLALNTEAFFGQGTRLTVV.